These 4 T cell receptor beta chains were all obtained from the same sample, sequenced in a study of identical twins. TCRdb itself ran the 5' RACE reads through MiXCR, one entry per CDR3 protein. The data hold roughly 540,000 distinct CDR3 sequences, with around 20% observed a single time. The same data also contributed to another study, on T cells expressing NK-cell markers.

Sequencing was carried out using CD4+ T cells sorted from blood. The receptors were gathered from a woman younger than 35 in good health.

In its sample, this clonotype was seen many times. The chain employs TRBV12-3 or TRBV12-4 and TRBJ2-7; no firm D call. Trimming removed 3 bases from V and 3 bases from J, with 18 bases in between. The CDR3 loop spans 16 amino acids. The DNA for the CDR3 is TGTGCCAGCAGTTTTTACGGCACTACAGCCAGCTACGAGCAGTACTTC. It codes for CASSFYGTTASYEQYF.

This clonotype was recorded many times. CDR3 sequence reads: CAISEGLAGFEQFF. Written as DNA, the CDR3 is TGTGCCATCAGTGAGGGACTAGCGGGATTTGAGCAGTTCTTC. The V gene is TRBV10-3, the J gene TRBJ2-1; 12 bases line up with TRBD2. With 2 bases clipped from V and 9 bases from J, the junction kept 2 bases outside the gene matches. The CDR3 has 14 amino acids. CDR1 is ENHRY and CDR2 is SYGVKD in the germline V gene.

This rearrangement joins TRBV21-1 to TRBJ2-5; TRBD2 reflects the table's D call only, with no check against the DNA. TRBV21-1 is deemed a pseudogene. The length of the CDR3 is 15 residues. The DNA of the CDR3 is TGTGCCAGCAGCAGGACTAGCGGGAGGGCAGAGACCCAGTACTTC. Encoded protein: CASSRTSGRAETQYF.

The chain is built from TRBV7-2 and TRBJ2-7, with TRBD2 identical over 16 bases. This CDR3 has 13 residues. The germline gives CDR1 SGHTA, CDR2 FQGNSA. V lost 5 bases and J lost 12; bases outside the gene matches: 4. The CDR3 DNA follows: TGTGCCAGCAGCGCGGGACTAGCGGGAGGGTCGTACTTC. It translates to CASSAGLAGGSYF.